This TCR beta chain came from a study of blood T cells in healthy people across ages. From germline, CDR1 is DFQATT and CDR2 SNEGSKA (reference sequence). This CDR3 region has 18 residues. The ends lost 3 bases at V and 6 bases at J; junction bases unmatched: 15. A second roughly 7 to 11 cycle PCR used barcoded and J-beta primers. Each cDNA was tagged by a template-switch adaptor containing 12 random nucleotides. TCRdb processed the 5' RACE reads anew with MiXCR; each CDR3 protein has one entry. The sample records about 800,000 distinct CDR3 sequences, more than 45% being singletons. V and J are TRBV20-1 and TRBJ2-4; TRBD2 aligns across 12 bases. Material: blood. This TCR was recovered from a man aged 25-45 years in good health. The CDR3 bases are TGCAGTGCTAGTGACCGAACCGGGACTAGCGGGCCATTAAACATTCAGTACTTC. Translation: CSASDRTGTSGPLNIQYF.